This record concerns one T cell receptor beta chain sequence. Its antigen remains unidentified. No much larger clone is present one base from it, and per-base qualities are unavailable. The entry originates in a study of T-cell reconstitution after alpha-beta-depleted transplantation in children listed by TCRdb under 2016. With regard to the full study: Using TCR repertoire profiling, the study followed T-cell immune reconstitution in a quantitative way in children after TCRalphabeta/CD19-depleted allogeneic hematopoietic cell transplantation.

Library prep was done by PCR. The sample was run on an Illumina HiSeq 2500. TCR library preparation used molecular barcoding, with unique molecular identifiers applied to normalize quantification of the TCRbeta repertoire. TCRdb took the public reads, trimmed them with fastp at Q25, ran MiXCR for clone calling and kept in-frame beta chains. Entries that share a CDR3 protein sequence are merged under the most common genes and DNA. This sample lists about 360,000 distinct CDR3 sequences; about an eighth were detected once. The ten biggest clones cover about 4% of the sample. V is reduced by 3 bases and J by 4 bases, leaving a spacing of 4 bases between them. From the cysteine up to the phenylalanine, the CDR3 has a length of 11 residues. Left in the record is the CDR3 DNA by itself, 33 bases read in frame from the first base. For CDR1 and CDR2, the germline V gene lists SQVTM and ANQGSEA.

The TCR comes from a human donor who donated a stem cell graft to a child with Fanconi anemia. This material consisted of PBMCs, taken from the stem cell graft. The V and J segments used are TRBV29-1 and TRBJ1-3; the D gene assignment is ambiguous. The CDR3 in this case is CSVDGGNTIYF. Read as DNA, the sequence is TGCAGCGTTGACGGCGGAAACACCATATATTTT.